This T cell receptor beta chain was observed in a study of T cells after posttransplantation cyclophosphamide. Study-level findings and limits: Skin or GI-infiltrating T cells shared few TRB sequences with blood.

This clone appeared once. The antigen is unknown. Assay used: immunoSEQ multiplex PCR; TCRdb lists only in-frame clones, some missing. In the table there are about 18,000 clones, over 60% of which are singletons. A marrow graft followed busulfan-fludarabine conditioning, with cyclophosphamide on days +3 and +4. This receptor was obtained from a female patient aged 40-50 years who received an allogeneic stem cell transplant from a related donor, was CMV-positive, and had no GVHD. Some T cells may trace back to the graft donor. Sequencing was performed on CD8+ T cells sorted from PBMCs, taken roughly 1,900 days after a stem cell transplant with posttransplant cyclophosphamide.

The CDR3 protein is CASSSPVNMNTEAFF. DNA of the CDR3: TGTGCCAGCAGCTCGCCAGTTAATATGAACACTGAAGCTTTCTTT. The chain has TRBV7-8 and TRBJ1-1; D is unresolved. Per germline, CDR1 SGHVS and CDR2 FQNEAQ. Trimming took off 4 bases at V and 0 bases at J, with 12 bases between the two ends. CDR3 length equals 15 residues.